This TCR beta chain was sequenced during a study of cytomegalovirus exposure and HLA in healthy donors. Findings and caveats of the study: Analysis performed later found more than 15,000 TCR beta sequences associated with HLA alleles at 0.05 false discovery rate. Later analysis identified several of the most significant clusters that appeared linked to common viral pathogens. As a later analysis revealed, the rate of TCR association differed by HLA locus, with DRB1 most and HLA-C fewest.

Regarding donors, all were healthy bone marrow donors. Primers: 60 Vbeta forward and 13 Jbeta reverse. Profiling relied on immunoSEQ multiplex PCR, and the TCRdb table lists in-frame clones only, not all of them. The sample's table shows some 130,000 clones. Comment on this clone: As yet, its antigen is unknown.

The sequencing sample was made of PBMCs. The clonotype comes from a woman aged 60-75 years in good health and CMV-seronegative.

The CDR3 nucleotides are TGTGCCAGCACCCAGGAAAGGCTTGAAGCTTTCTTT. Residues: CASTQERLEAFF. The V gene is TRBV2, the J gene TRBJ1-1; no clear D gene. CDR1 and CDR2 (germline): SNHLY, FYNNEI. V was clipped by 7 bases and J by 7 bases, with 13 bases between them. This CDR3 region has 12 residues.